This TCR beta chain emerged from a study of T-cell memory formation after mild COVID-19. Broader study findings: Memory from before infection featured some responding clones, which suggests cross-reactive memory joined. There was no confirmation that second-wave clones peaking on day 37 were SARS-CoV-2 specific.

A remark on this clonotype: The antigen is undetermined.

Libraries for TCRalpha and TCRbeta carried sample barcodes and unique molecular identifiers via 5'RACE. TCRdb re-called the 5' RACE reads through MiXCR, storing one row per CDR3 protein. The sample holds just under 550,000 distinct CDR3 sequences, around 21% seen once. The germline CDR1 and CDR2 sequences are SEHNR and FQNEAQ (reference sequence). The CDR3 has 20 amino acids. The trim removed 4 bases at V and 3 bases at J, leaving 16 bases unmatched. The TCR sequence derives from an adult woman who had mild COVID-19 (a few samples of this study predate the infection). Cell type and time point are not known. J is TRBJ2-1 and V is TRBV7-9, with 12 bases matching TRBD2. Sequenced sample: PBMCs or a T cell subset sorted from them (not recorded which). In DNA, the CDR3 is TGTGCCAGCAGCTCCCGACTAGCGGGGGAATGGGCGGGGATCTACAATGAGCAGTTCTTC. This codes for CASSSRLAGEWAGIYNEQFF.